These 30 T cell receptor beta chains originate from one sample sequenced in a study of cytomegalovirus exposure and HLA in healthy donors. It was with 60 Vbeta and 13 Jbeta primers that the PCR ran. The protocol was immunoSEQ multiplex PCR, while the TCRdb copy is restricted to in-frame clones and leaves out a portion. The table has 220,000 or so clones, roughly 80% seen once. The sample was PBMCs. All receptors come from a man aged 45-65 years in good health and CMV-seronegative.

The J gene is TRBJ1-5, the V gene TRBV27; tentatively, D is TRBD1 (6 bases). The CDR3 runs to 16 residues. CDR1 is MNHEY, CDR2 SMNVEV, per germline (reference sequence). Trimming stripped 2 bases from V and 2 bases from J, with 13 bases between. This chain's CDR3 is CASSLRGGMGNQPQHF. The CDR3 DNA sequence: TGTGCCAGCAGTTTAAGGGGGGGAATGGGCAATCAGCCCCAGCATTTT.

V gene TRBV6-1 combines with J gene TRBJ1-1; D perhaps matches TRBD1 (6 bases). Germline CDR1 MNHNS, CDR2 SASEGT. This CDR3 comprises 14 residues. The V end was cut by 6 bases, the J end by 1 base, with 12 bases between. The CDR3 nucleotides are TGTGCCAGCAGCAGGACAGATGGGAACACTGAAGCTTTCTTT. Encoded protein: CASSRTDGNTEAFF.

Regarding this clone: The germline gene is not matched at one end of the junction; a read error may be the cause. CDR3 nucleotide sequence: TGTGCCAGCAGTGCGACTAGCGGGAGTGAGACCCAATACTTC. This gives the protein CASSATSGSETQYF. The J gene is TRBJ2-5, the V gene TRBV11-2, with 12 positions matching TRBD2. Germline lookup yields CDR1 SGHAT and CDR2 FQNNGV. The CDR3 runs to 14 residues.

The sample holds one count of this clone. V usage is TRBV6-5 and J usage is TRBJ1-1, with a weak D call TRBD1 (6 bases). Germline V gives CDR1 MNHEY, CDR2 SVGAGI. The CDR3 sequence is 14 residues long. V lost 5 bases to trimming and J lost 4 bases, with 14 bases between them. The DNA for the CDR3 is TGTGCCAGCAGTAAACAGGGTGTTGGCACTGAAGCTTTCTTT. Its protein product is CASSKQGVGTEAFF.

The chain links TRBV30 to TRBJ2-5, with D unresolved. V was pared by 4 bases and J by 3 bases, with 6 bases between. The CDR3 length is 11 residues. Germline CDR1 reads GTSNPN; CDR2 reads SVGIG (reference sequence). This CDR3 is CAWMAKETQYF. The CDR3 coding sequence is TGTGCCTGGATGGCCAAAGAGACCCAGTACTTC.

The chain recombines TRBV28 with TRBJ2-1; 10 bases match TRBD2. The CDR3 has 15 residues. Germline lookup yields CDR1 MDHEN and CDR2 SYDVKM. Trimming at V came to 5 bases and at J to 9 bases, leaving 10 bases not matched to a gene. The CDR3 here is CASSPPGLAQVEQFF. DNA of the CDR3: TGTGCCAGCAGTCCCCCGGGACTAGCGCAGGTTGAGCAGTTCTTC.

CDR3 sequence (DNA): TGCAGCGTTGCAGAGACAGCTGAGGAAAAACTGTTTTTT. It codes for CSVAETAEEKLFF. The chain carries TRBV29-1 and TRBJ1-4, with D possibly TRBD1 on 5 matching bases. The CDR3 totals 13 residues. Trimming cost V 4 bases and J 8 bases, with 14 bases left between them. Germline V CDR1 and CDR2: SQVTM, ANQGSEA. Combining the CDR3 with reference TRBV29-1 and TRBJ1-4 gives the whole variable domain SAVISQKPSRDICQRGTSLTIQCQVDSQVTMMFWYRQQPGQSLTLIATANQGSEATYESGFVIDKFPISRPNLTFSTLTVSNMSPEDSSIYLCSVAETAEEKLFFGSGTQLSVL.

The rearrangement joins TRBV11-2 to TRBJ2-7; 11 positions match TRBD2. The V and J ends lost 7 bases and 3 bases, in that order; junction bases with no gene match: 8. The CDR3 length is 15 residues. Looked up from germline, CDR1 is SGHAT and CDR2 is FQNNGV. CDR3 protein: CASTRTGLAVYEQYF. In DNA form, the CDR3 reads TGTGCCAGCACCCGAACGGGACTAGCGGTCTACGAGCAGTACTTC. The variable domain in full, completed from reference TRBV11-2 and TRBJ2-7, reads EAGVAQSPRYKIIEKRQSVAFWCNPISGHATLYWYQQILGQGPKLLIQFQNNGVVDDSQLPKDRFSAERLKGVDSTLKIQPAKLEDSAVYLCASTRTGLAVYEQYFGPGTRLTVT.

The gene calls are TRBV6-5 and TRBJ1-1, with D unclear. Germline CDR1 reads MNHEY; CDR2 reads SVGAGI. The CDR3 extends over 14 amino acids. V lost 5 bases, J lost 1 base, and 11 bases lay in between. The CDR3 region has the DNA TGTGCCAGCAGTCGCACCACAGAGAACACTGAAGCTTTCTTT. It is translated as CASSRTTENTEAFF.

This clone came up a few times. This chain links TRBV9 with TRBJ1-1; no firm D call. Trimming removed 1 base at V and 1 base at J, with 5 bases between. The length of the CDR3 is 13 residues. Germline V gives CDR1 SGDLS, CDR2 YYNGEE. CDR3 coding DNA: TGTGCCAGCAGCGTATGGCAGAACACTGAAGCTTTCTTT. This translates into CASSVWQNTEAFF.

This chain links TRBV6-6 with TRBJ2-1; 10 nucleotides match TRBD1. With V trimmed by 8 bases and J by 4 bases, 8 bases remained unmatched. Looked up from germline, CDR1 is MNHNY and CDR2 is SVGAGI (reference sequence). This CDR3 spans 15 amino acids. In nucleotides, the CDR3 is TGTGCCAGCGCCCCCGGGACAGGGGTATACAATGAGCAGTTCTTC. Its translation is CASAPGTGVYNEQFF.

CDR3: CASSQGQRRGMNTEAFF. Here the CDR3 DNA reads TGCGCCAGCAGCCAGGGACAGCGGAGGGGGATGAACACTGAAGCTTTCTTT. The chain joins TRBV4-1 to TRBJ1-1; 7 positions match TRBD1. This CDR3 spans 17 amino acids. J lost 0 bases, V lost 3 bases, and 10 bases had no gene match. CDR1 MGHRA and CDR2 YSYEKL come from the germline V gene.

The V call is TRBV18, the J call TRBJ2-1; 10 bases agree with TRBD1. Germline assignment: CDR1 KGHSH and CDR2 LQKENI. Trimming took 5 bases from V and 6 from J; bases not matched to a gene: 16. The CDR3 sequence is 18 residues long. The CDR3 DNA reads TGTGCCAGCTCATCTAAGGGGGGACAGGGGAGTATTAGCAATGAGCAGTTCTTC. Its protein is CASSSKGGQGSISNEQFF.

The V call is TRBV7-8, the J call TRBJ2-2, with 11 nucleotides matching TRBD2. CDR3 length: 18 residues. The trim removed 1 base at V and 5 bases at J, leaving 9 bases unmatched. Germline CDR1 SGHVS, CDR2 FQNEAQ. As DNA, the CDR3 is TGTGCCAGCAGCTTAGATATTACCTCTAGCGGGAGGACCGGGGAGCTGTTTTTT. This gives the protein CASSLDITSSGRTGELFF.

The chain uses TRBV28 and TRBJ2-3; 9 positions agree with TRBD1. CDR3 length: 16 residues. CDR1 is MDHEN and CDR2 is SYDVKM in the germline V gene. Losses at the gene ends were 1 base for V and 5 bases for J; bases not matched to a gene: 7. CDR3 coding DNA: TGTGCCAGCAGTTTATCCACGGGACAGGGAGGAGATACGCAGTATTTT. Amino acids: CASSLSTGQGGDTQYF.

The V gene is TRBV18, the J gene TRBJ2-7, with D hard to call. Germline assignment: CDR1 KGHSH and CDR2 LQKENI. The CDR3 sequence is 15 residues long. V dropped 1 base and J dropped 2 bases, with 12 bases sitting between them. DNA for the CDR3: TGTGCCAGCTCACCACAAAGCCCACCCACCTACGAGCAGTACTTC. As protein: CASSPQSPPTYEQYF.

This clone appeared a few times. This chain connects TRBV4-1 to TRBJ2-1, with D possibly TRBD2 on 5 matching bases. Trimming removed 0 bases at V and 9 bases at J, with 15 bases between. This CDR3 is 15 amino acids long. Germline V gene data show CDR1 as MGHRA and CDR2 as YSYEKL. This CDR3 is CASSQEGRLAVEQFF. Here the CDR3 DNA reads TGCGCCAGCAGCCAAGAGGGCCGGCTAGCTGTTGAGCAGTTCTTC.

The chain combines TRBV28 with TRBJ1-4; 8 nucleotides line up with TRBD1. V was clipped by 3 bases and J by 2 bases; unmatched bases: 8. Germline CDR1 is MDHEN and CDR2 is SYDVKM. The CDR3 sequence is 17 residues long. CDR3 amino acids: CASSFSRGLGTNEKLFF. As DNA, the CDR3 is TGTGCCAGCAGTTTCTCCAGGGGGCTAGGGACTAATGAAAAACTGTTTTTT.

The chain is built from TRBV10-3 and TRBJ2-2; possibly TRBD1 for D (5 bases). Germline CDR1 reads ENHRY; CDR2 reads SYGVKD. The CDR3 spans 15 residues. Trimming took 6 bases from V and 5 from J, leaving 16 bases between them. CDR3 coding DNA: TGTGCCATCAGCTACGGTCTGGGGCGGACCGGGGAGCTGTTTTTT. It is translated as CAISYGLGRTGELFF.

The chain combines TRBV2 with TRBJ2-1, with D hard to call. V was clipped by 1 base and J by 8 bases, with 3 bases between them. Looked up from germline, CDR1 is SNHLY and CDR2 is FYNNEI. The CDR3 covers 11 residues. As DNA, the CDR3 is TGTGCCAGCAGTGAAGTCTATGAGCAGTTCTTC. It codes for CASSEVYEQFF.

The chain recombines TRBV29-1 with TRBJ1-2, with 8 bases identical to TRBD1. V trimming: 6 bases; J trimming: 4 bases; junction bases outside the gene matches: 7. The CDR3 is 13 amino acids. Per germline, CDR1 SQVTM and CDR2 ANQGSEA. Here the CDR3 reads CSVPPTGVYGYTF. The CDR3 nucleotides read TGCAGCGTACCCCCGACAGGGGTCTATGGCTACACCTTC.

This clone turned up a few times. This rearrangement joins TRBV7-2 to TRBJ1-1; D ambiguous. V was shortened by 2 bases and J by 1 base, with 11 bases between the two germline ends. Germline CDR1 and CDR2: SGHTA and FQGNSA. CDR3 length: 15 residues. The CDR3 reads CASSLNSLRNTEAFF. The DNA for the CDR3 is TGTGCCAGCAGCTTAAACAGTCTACGGAACACTGAAGCTTTCTTT.

The chain combines TRBV7-2 with TRBJ2-7; D perhaps matches TRBD2 (5 bases). V was trimmed by 3 bases and J by 6 bases, leaving 18 bases between them. Germline CDR1 SGHTA, CDR2 FQGNSA. This CDR3 region has 15 residues. The CDR3 DNA is TGTGCCAGCAGCTTTGGTGGGAGAACCCCCGGCGAGCAGTACTTC. It yields the protein CASSFGGRTPGEQYF.

This chain connects TRBV27 to TRBJ2-3; perhaps TRBD1 as D (6 bases). CDR1 and CDR2 from the germline V gene are MNHEY and SMNVEV (reference sequence). The CDR3 totals 15 residues. Trimming left V 4 bases short and J 5 bases short, with 16 bases between. CDR3 residues: CASSSPTGRVDTQYF. CDR3 bases: TGTGCCAGCAGTTCCCCCACAGGGCGTGTAGATACGCAGTATTTT.

This clone was counted between two and nine times. This sequence joins TRBV4-1 and TRBJ2-3, with 7 bases lining up with TRBD2. The germline gives CDR1 MGHRA, CDR2 YSYEKL. V lost 0 bases, J lost 0 bases, and 9 bases stayed unmatched. This CDR3 has 18 residues. The CDR3 bases are TGCGCCAGCAGCCAAGATAGGAGCGGGGCTTCTAGCACAGATACGCAGTATTTT. It translates to CASSQDRSGASSTDTQYF.

The V gene is TRBV27, the J gene TRBJ1-1; D perhaps matches TRBD1 (6 bases). The CDR3 is 13 amino acids. V was cut by 8 bases and J by 1 base, with 11 bases left in between. CDR1 and CDR2 (germline): MNHEY, SMNVEV (reference sequence). DNA of the CDR3: TGTGCCAGCCGAAAGACAGGGAACACTGAAGCTTTCTTT. It specifies CASRKTGNTEAFF.

V and J are TRBV28 and TRBJ2-7; the D is unclear. Germline lookup yields CDR1 MDHEN and CDR2 SYDVKM. CDR3 length: 11 residues. Trimming took 8 bases from V and 4 from J, leaving 9 bases between them. The CDR3 region has the DNA TGTGCCAGCCAGGTCAGGTACGAGCAGTACTTC. Protein product: CASQVRYEQYF.

The rearrangement uses TRBV5-6 and TRBJ2-3; D call uncertain. The CDR3 has 16 residues. Trimming shortened V by 1 base and J by 0 bases, and 12 bases separated the two germline ends. Germline V lookup: CDR1 SGHDT, CDR2 YYEEEE. Written as DNA, the CDR3 is TGTGCCAGCAGCTTGTTTTCCAGGATTAGCACAGATACGCAGTATTTT. Protein product: CASSLFSRISTDTQYF. The whole variable domain, filled in from reference TRBV5-6 and TRBJ2-3, reads DAGVTQSPTHLIKTRGQQVTLRCSPKSGHDTVSWYQQALGQGPQFIFQYYEEEERQRGNFPDRFSGHQFPNYSSELNVNALLLGDSALYLCASSLFSRISTDTQYFGPGTRLTVL.

The rearrangement uses TRBV7-2 and TRBJ2-7; TRBD2 might be the D (6 bases). There are 12 residues in the CDR3. V shed 3 bases and J shed 3 bases, with 6 bases lying between them. Germline V gene lookup returns CDR1 SGHTA and CDR2 FQGNSA. The CDR3 DNA reads TGTGCCAGCAGCTTGACTAGCTACGAGCAGTACTTC. Protein sequence: CASSLTSYEQYF.

On this clone: The junction departs from germline at one end; a sequencing error may be responsible. This chain joins TRBV14 and TRBJ1-3, with D maybe TRBD1 (5 bases). CDR1 is SGHDN, CDR2 FVKESK, per germline. The CDR3 is 14 residues long. The CDR3 here is CACSVTASGNTIYF. Written as DNA, the CDR3 is TGTGCCTGCAGCGTGACAGCTTCTGGAAACACCATATATTTT.